These 22 T cell receptor beta chains came from one sample sequenced in a study of T cells in pancreatic ductal adenocarcinoma. Selected pancreatic ductal adenocarcinoma patients had undergone surgery without neoadjuvant therapy. This table comes from immunoSEQ multiplex PCR, and its TCRdb copy is limited to in-frame clones, with some not included. The table lists about 100,000 clones, nearly 95% of them singletons, with approximately 3.1% in the top ten. The sequenced material came from PBMCs. The receptors shown here come from a human donor with pancreatic ductal adenocarcinoma.

The chain couples TRBV5-6 to TRBJ2-4; TRBD1 matches 9 bases. The CDR3 runs to 13 residues. V lost 0 bases, J lost 8 bases, and 0 bases stayed unmatched. The germline V gene has CDR1 SGHDT and CDR2 YYEEEE. DNA for the CDR3: TGTGCCAGCAGCTTGGGACAGGGGGACATTCAGTACTTC. It specifies CASSLGQGDIQYF.

V is TRBV19 and J is TRBJ1-2; TRBD1 matches 9 bases. CDR1 LNHDA and CDR2 SQIVND come from the germline V gene (reference sequence). This CDR3 contains 15 residues. The V gene end was trimmed by 5 bases and the J gene end by 2 bases; junction bases not matched to a gene: 6. This CDR3 is CASSWDRAKNYGYTF. The CDR3 DNA follows: TGTGCCAGTAGTTGGGACAGGGCAAAAAACTATGGCTACACCTTC.

The rearrangement links TRBV7-2 to TRBJ2-7; 9 bases fit TRBD2. J was trimmed by 6 bases and V by 1 base; bases with no gene match: 4. CDR1 is SGHTA and CDR2 is FQGNSA in the germline V gene. CDR3 length: 14 amino acids. DNA of the CDR3: TGTGCCAGCAGCTTAGACGGACTAGCGCCCGAGCAGTACTTC. As protein: CASSLDGLAPEQYF.

The genes are TRBV2 and TRBJ2-7; the match to TRBD2 covers 12 bases. CDR1 is SNHLY and CDR2 is FYNNEI in the germline V gene. With 6 bases clipped from V and 6 bases from J, the junction kept 18 bases outside the gene matches. There are 18 residues in the CDR3. For the CDR3, the DNA is TGTGCCAGCAGGCGGGACTTAGGACTAGCGGGACGTTCGGGCGAGCAGTACTTC. Translated: CASRRDLGLAGRSGEQYF.

V gene TRBV7-3 combines with J gene TRBJ2-2; 7 bases match TRBD2. Trimming at V came to 5 bases and at J to 12 bases, leaving 9 bases not matched to a gene. The CDR3 has 13 residues. Germline lookup yields CDR1 SGHTA and CDR2 FQGTGA. The chain's CDR3 is CASSPRPGGKLFF. In DNA, the CDR3 is TGTGCCAGCAGCCCGCGGCCGGGAGGAAAGCTGTTTTTT.

This chain links TRBV4-1 with TRBJ2-1; 11 nucleotides agree with TRBD2. This CDR3 has 16 amino acids. The V segment lost 1 base and the J segment 4 bases; nucleotides outside the gene matches: 3. Germline V gives CDR1 MGHRA, CDR2 YSYEKL. In DNA, the CDR3 is TGCGCCAGCAGCCAAGTGGGGACTAGCGGATACAATGAGCAGTTCTTC. Protein: CASSQVGTSGYNEQFF.

This chain links TRBV11-2 with TRBJ1-3; D call uncertain. Deletions cut 2 bases from V and 0 bases from J, with 5 bases between. The CDR3 sequence is 14 residues long. The germline gives CDR1 SGHAT, CDR2 FQNNGV. CDR3 sequence reads: CASSLIYSGNTIYF. CDR3 DNA sequence: TGTGCCAGCAGCTTAATCTACTCTGGAAACACCATATATTTT.

The chain combines TRBV7-9 with TRBJ2-3; 14 nucleotides match TRBD2. Trimming at V came to 4 bases and at J to 2 bases, leaving 5 bases not matched to a gene. Germline V lookup: CDR1 SEHNR, CDR2 FQNEAQ (reference sequence). The CDR3 is 17 residues long. CDR3 protein: CASSWGLAGDNTDTQYF. CDR3 DNA sequence: TGTGCCAGCAGCTGGGGACTAGCGGGAGATAACACAGATACGCAGTATTTT.

The rearrangement uses TRBV5-1 and TRBJ2-1; D is possibly TRBD2 (5 bases). V lost 0 bases and J 6 bases, leaving 10 bases between the germline ends. Per the germline V gene, CDR1 is SGHRS and CDR2 is YFSETQ. This CDR3 is 14 amino acids long. CDR3 coding DNA: TGCGCCAGCAGCTTGGATGCAGGACTCAATGAGCAGTTCTTC. Amino acids: CASSLDAGLNEQFF.

The chain couples TRBV6-5 to TRBJ2-1; D perhaps matches TRBD2 (6 bases). Per the germline V gene, CDR1 is MNHEY and CDR2 is SVGAGI. V lost 6 bases and J lost 12, with 15 bases in between. The length of the CDR3 is 12 residues. CDR3 sequence (DNA): TGTGCCAGCAGCAAAAGAACGGGAGTGCAGTTCTTC. This sequence encodes CASSKRTGVQFF.

The V and J genes are TRBV11-1 and TRBJ2-5; perhaps TRBD1 as D (5 bases). The germline V and J ends were trimmed by 6 bases and 2 bases, with 10 bases remaining between them. Germline V CDR1 and CDR2: SGHAT, FQDESV (reference sequence). The CDR3 runs 13 residues. CDR3 coding DNA: TGTGCCAGCAGTAGAGACAGACAAGAGACCCAGTACTTC. Translation: CASSRDRQETQYF.

The V gene is TRBV18, the J gene TRBJ2-7, with a weak D call TRBD1 (5 bases). V was trimmed by 8 bases and J by 2 bases, leaving 7 bases between them. Germline CDR1 is KGHSH and CDR2 is LQKENI. This CDR3 comprises 11 residues. The CDR3 is CASRGTYEQYF. CDR3 DNA: TGTGCCAGCAGGGGCACCTACGAGCAGTACTTC.

The chain employs TRBV7-9 and TRBJ2-7, with TRBD2 identical over 14 bases. J was trimmed by 4 bases and V by 5 bases; bases with no gene match: 7. CDR3 length: 16 residues. Germline lookup yields CDR1 SEHNR and CDR2 FQNEAQ (reference sequence). CDR3 in amino acids: CASSQPRLAGGYEQYF. CDR3 sequence (DNA): TGTGCCAGCAGCCAACCCCGACTAGCGGGAGGGTACGAGCAGTACTTC.

DNA of the CDR3: TGTGCCAGCAGCTTACGGGATGAGTGGACAGATACGCAGTATTTT. Its translation: CASSLRDEWTDTQYF. This sequence joins TRBV7-9 and TRBJ2-3, with TRBD2 as a possible D gene (5 bases). Germline V gene sequence: CDR1 SEHNR, CDR2 FQNEAQ (reference sequence). There are 15 residues in the CDR3. V was pared by 2 bases and J by 3 bases, with 12 bases between.

The rearrangement links TRBV5-1 to TRBJ2-3, with TRBD1 as a possible D gene (5 bases). Germline assignment: CDR1 SGHRS and CDR2 YFSETQ. CDR3 size: 12 residues. V lost 7 bases and J 6 bases, leaving 12 bases between the germline ends. CDR3 residues: CASEKGSDTQYF. The CDR3 DNA is TGCGCCAGCGAAAAGGGGTCGGATACGCAGTATTTT.

The V and J genes are TRBV5-5 and TRBJ2-7; 9 bases match TRBD1. With 2 bases clipped from V and 6 bases from J, the junction kept 6 bases outside the gene matches. CDR3 length: 14 residues. The germline V gene encodes CDR1 SGHKS and CDR2 YYEKEE (reference sequence). Here the CDR3 reads CASSFWDREAEQYF. The CDR3 DNA is TGTGCCAGCAGCTTTTGGGACAGGGAGGCCGAGCAGTACTTC.

The chain uses TRBV6-1 and TRBJ2-3; TRBD2 agrees at 9 bases. V shed 3 bases and J 3 bases; nucleotides not matched to a gene: 13. The CDR3 has 18 residues. Germline values: CDR1 MNHNS, CDR2 SASEGT. CDR3 in DNA: TGTGCCAGCAGTGAGATTTATATGGCGGGAGGGAATACAGATACGCAGTATTTT. Translation: CASSEIYMAGGNTDTQYF.

This clone was found once. The V and J genes are TRBV6-6 and TRBJ2-1, with D maybe TRBD1 (6 bases). With 7 bases removed from V and 8 bases from J, the gap between germline ends came to 15 bases. CDR1 is MNHNY and CDR2 is SVGAGI in the germline V gene (reference sequence). This CDR3 spans 13 amino acids. Here the CDR3 reads CASTQGPGDEQFF. The CDR3 DNA sequence: TGTGCCAGCACGCAGGGGCCAGGCGATGAGCAGTTCTTC.

The chain couples TRBV7-9 to TRBJ2-1; the match to TRBD2 covers 15 bases. The CDR3 runs to 16 residues. J lost 5 bases, V lost 5 bases, and 4 bases had no gene match. In germline, CDR1 is SEHNR, CDR2 FQNEAQ (reference sequence). Here the CDR3 DNA reads TGTGCCAGCAGCCAAGGGACTAGCGGGAGGAACAATGAGCAGTTCTTC. Amino acid sequence: CASSQGTSGRNNEQFF.

The V gene is TRBV10-1, the J gene TRBJ2-5; D remains ambiguous. The CDR3 loop spans 17 amino acids. The ends were cut back, 3 bases at V and 5 bases at J, with 22 bases in the middle. CDR1 is WNHNN and CDR2 is SYGVQD in the germline V gene (reference sequence). CDR3 loop: CASSDGCVGRVVETQYF. As DNA, the CDR3 is TGCGCCAGCAGTGACGGGTGTGTCGGCCGAGTGGTCGAGACCCAGTACTTC.

The rearrangement links TRBV7-2 to TRBJ2-7; TRBD2 aligns across 8 bases. Per the germline V gene, CDR1 is SGHTA and CDR2 is FQGNSA. The CDR3 runs to 16 residues. Losses at the gene ends were 6 bases for V and 2 bases for J; bases not matched to a gene: 12. The CDR3 loop reads CASSPDGTGGPYEQYF. The CDR3 region has the DNA TGTGCCAGCAGTCCCGACGGAACGGGAGGGCCCTACGAGCAGTACTTC.

The chain combines TRBV27 with TRBJ1-1; 10 positions match TRBD1. Germline V gene sequence: CDR1 MNHEY, CDR2 SMNVEV (reference sequence). J lost 0 bases, V lost 6 bases, and 7 bases had no gene match. This CDR3 is 16 amino acids long. The CDR3 nucleotides read TGTGCCAGCAGATCCGACAGGGGGCACATGAACACTGAAGCTTTCTTT. This codes for CASRSDRGHMNTEAFF.